Listed here are 28 T cell receptor beta chains from one sample, sequenced in a study of human T cells and chemical hapten exposure (dated by TCRdb to the early 2020s). The method behind the library was RACE. These reads were obtained on a NextSeq 500. The raw public reads went through TCRdb reprocessing: fastp at Q25, MiXCR clone calling, in-frame beta chains kept. When rows share a CDR3 protein, they turn into one entry using the most common DNA and genes. Here the sample has about 89,000 distinct CDR3 sequences; about 11% occur a single time. 2.2% of the sample rests with the top ten. The time point label corresponds to: patch test 2, 6 weeks after DPC sensitization. The treatment or condition label corresponds to: therapeutic diphenylcyclopropenone sensitization with weekly scalp DPC. Sequencing used whole blood, obtained in connection with sensitization to the hapten diphenylcyclopropenone (DPC). The origin of the receptors is a man aged 35 to 55 with alopecia areata. Some clones in this sample may be carry-over from other donors' samples.

The CDR3 loop reads CASSLAGGGNEQFF. In nucleotides, the CDR3 is TGCGCCAGCAGCTTGGCCGGTGGGGGGAATGAGCAGTTCTTC. The chain has TRBV5-1 and TRBJ2-1; D may be TRBD2 (6 bases). There are 14 residues in the CDR3. The ends were cut back, 0 bases at V and 7 bases at J, with 11 bases in the middle. Germline V lookup: CDR1 SGHRS, CDR2 YFSETQ.

Written as DNA, the CDR3 is TGTGCCAGTAGTCACCCAAGAGGGGCTCAGGGGGCCAACGTCCTGACTTTC. Translation gives CASSHPRGAQGANVLTF. V and J are TRBV19 and TRBJ2-6; perhaps D is TRBD1 or TRBD2 (5 bases each). Looked up from germline, CDR1 is LNHDA and CDR2 is SQIVND (reference sequence). V was cut by 5 bases and J by 4 bases, with 18 bases left in between. This CDR3 has 17 residues. Supplemented by reference TRBV19 and TRBJ2-6, the full variable domain reads DGGITQSPKYLFRKEGQNVTLSCEQNLNHDAMYWYRQDPGQGLRLIYYSQIVNDFQKGDIAEGYSVSREKKESFPLTVTSAQKNPTAFYLCASSHPRGAQGANVLTFGAGSRLTVL.

V gene TRBV5-4 combines with J gene TRBJ2-3, with 11 positions matching TRBD2. The CDR3 is made up of 19 amino acids. Germline trimming cut 0 bases from V and 0 bases from J; bases unmatched to any gene: 9. In germline, CDR1 is SGHNT, CDR2 YYREEE (reference sequence). As DNA, the CDR3 is TGTGCCAGCAGCTTGGGAGTAGGGACTAGCGGCCGAAGCACAGATACGCAGTATTTT. It specifies CASSLGVGTSGRSTDTQYF.

In this sample, this clonotype turned up a few times. This rearrangement joins TRBV6-2 or TRBV6-3 to TRBJ2-5; D perhaps matches TRBD1 (6 bases). The CDR3 sequence is 13 residues long. The germline V gene has CDR1 MNHEY and CDR2 SVGEGT. Trimming stripped 6 bases from V and 3 bases from J, with 11 bases between. CDR3 region: CASSDRMKETQYF. CDR3 coding DNA: TGTGCCAGCAGCGACAGGATGAAAGAGACCCAGTACTTC.

This rearrangement joins TRBV19 to TRBJ1-1; 8 nucleotides agree with TRBD1. The CDR3 runs 15 residues. The ends lost 4 bases at V and 1 base at J; junction bases unmatched: 5. CDR1 and CDR2 from the germline V gene are LNHDA and SQIVND (reference sequence). The CDR3 protein is CASSTWDRRNTEAFF. CDR3 DNA: TGTGCCAGTAGTACCTGGGACAGGAGGAACACTGAAGCTTTCTTT.

This clonotype came up a few times. The CDR3 reads CASSLVDISYNEQFF. CDR3 nucleotide sequence: TGCGCCAGCAGCTTGGTTGATATCTCCTACAATGAGCAGTTCTTC. The V and J genes are TRBV5-1 and TRBJ2-1; D remains ambiguous. Trimming shortened V by 0 bases and J by 0 bases, and 7 bases separated the two germline ends. The germline gives CDR1 SGHRS, CDR2 YFSETQ. The CDR3 contains 15 residues.

The sample holds a few counts of this clonotype. The chain carries TRBV29-1 and TRBJ2-3, with 8 bases identical to TRBD2. V lost 3 bases to trimming and J lost 6 bases; unmatched junction nucleotides: 14. In germline, CDR1 is SQVTM, CDR2 ANQGSEA. CDR3 length: 16 amino acids. CDR3 nucleotide sequence: TGCAGCGTTGAGCCAGGTGGAGTAGCGGGGAGGGATACGCAGTATTTT. Translated: CSVEPGGVAGRDTQYF.

This chain connects TRBV7-2 to TRBJ2-3; TRBD1 agrees at 7 bases. V trimming: 6 bases; J trimming: 3 bases; junction bases outside the gene matches: 9. The CDR3 is made up of 15 amino acids. Looked up from germline, CDR1 is SGHTA and CDR2 is FQGNSA. CDR3 coding DNA: TGTGCCAGCAGTCCCGAGACAGGGCTTACAGATACGCAGTATTTT. This gives the protein CASSPETGLTDTQYF.

This clonotype was observed a handful of times. The CDR3 sequence: CASSPTRETEAFF. In DNA form, the CDR3 reads TGTGCCAGCTCACCGACCAGGGAAACTGAAGCTTTCTTT. The V call is TRBV18, the J call TRBJ1-1, with D perhaps TRBD1 (5 bases). From germline, CDR1 is KGHSH and CDR2 LQKENI. This CDR3 contains 13 residues. The V and J ends lost 3 bases and 5 bases respectively, with 10 bases between them.

This chain joins TRBV5-6 and TRBJ2-1; 7 bases are shared with TRBD2. CDR3 size: 12 residues. Germline assignment: CDR1 SGHDT and CDR2 YYEEEE. The V gene end was trimmed by 4 bases and the J gene end by 15 bases; junction bases not matched to a gene: 10. The CDR3, as DNA: TGTGCCAGCAGCATAAAGCGGGAATGGATGTTCTTC. Protein sequence: CASSIKREWMFF.

The chain joins TRBV11-2 to TRBJ2-1; 9 bases align to TRBD1. Trimming cost V 5 bases and J 8 bases; bases outside gene matches: 10. The CDR3 extends over 15 amino acids. Germline CDR1 SGHAT, CDR2 FQNNGV. The CDR3 loop is CASSATGQGYHEQFF. CDR3 in DNA: TGTGCCAGCAGCGCGACGGGACAGGGATACCATGAGCAGTTCTTC.

This clonotype was found a few times. The chain couples TRBV3-1 to TRBJ2-1; TRBD2 aligns across 9 bases. Germline CDR1 and CDR2: LGHDT and YNNKEL (reference sequence). The length of the CDR3 is 17 residues. The ends lost 4 bases at V and 8 bases at J; junction bases unmatched: 15. CDR3 region: CASSPPRREGPKYEQFF. Here the CDR3 DNA reads TGTGCCAGCAGCCCGCCCAGGCGGGAGGGCCCCAAATATGAGCAGTTCTTC.

V is TRBV20-1 and J is TRBJ1-4; D perhaps matches TRBD1 (6 bases). Germline-derived CDR1 and CDR2 are DFQATT and SNEGSKA (reference sequence). Trimming cost V 0 bases and J 4 bases, with 12 bases left between them. The CDR3 runs 15 residues. The CDR3 sequence: CSARDKTGVNEKLFF. The CDR3 DNA reads as TGCAGTGCTAGAGATAAGACAGGAGTTAATGAAAAACTGTTTTTT.

The CDR3 protein is CSARARATGELFF. The CDR3 DNA is TGCAGTGCTAGGGCTAGGGCCACCGGGGAGCTGTTTTTT. The rearrangement uses TRBV20-1 and TRBJ2-2; D unresolved. V dropped 3 bases and J dropped 4 bases, with 9 bases sitting between them. Germline loops: CDR1 DFQATT, CDR2 SNEGSKA (reference sequence). This CDR3 comprises 13 residues.

Remarks on this clonotype: This likely comes from a read error, as the CDR3 has no conserved phenylalanine or tryptophan at its end. Because the CDR3's place on the DNA is in doubt, the DNA is left out and the CDR3 is given as listed by TCRdb. The chain links TRBV12-3 or TRBV12-4 to TRBJ2-7; the table's D call, TRBD2, was not checked against the DNA. The CDR3 numbers 12 amino acids, ends counted. This CDR3 is CASSLGSGRPSL.

This clonotype was seen only a few times. The junction and the germline gene differ at one end; a read error may be behind it. The gene calls are TRBV30 and TRBJ1-4, with 10 bases matching TRBD1. CDR1 and CDR2 (germline): GTSNPN, SVGIG (reference sequence). This CDR3 has 13 amino acids. The CDR3 sequence is CAWTGTGDEKLFF. The CDR3 region has the DNA TGTGCATGGACCGGGACAGGGGATGAAAAACTGTTTTTT.

The chain links TRBV7-9 to TRBJ2-2; 14 bases agree with TRBD2. Per germline, CDR1 SEHNR and CDR2 FQNEAQ (reference sequence). The CDR3 consists of 16 residues. Germline trimming cut 5 bases from V and 4 bases from J; bases unmatched to any gene: 3. Here the CDR3 reads CASSRGLAGGTGELFF. The DNA for the CDR3 is TGTGCCAGCAGCCGCGGACTAGCGGGAGGCACCGGGGAGCTGTTTTTT.

The chain links TRBV27 to TRBJ2-1; maybe TRBD2 (6 bases). V lost 5 bases and J 0 bases, leaving 14 bases between the germline ends. Germline CDR1 MNHEY, CDR2 SMNVEV (reference sequence). The CDR3 has 16 residues. CDR3 loop: CASSQGLLSSYNEQFF. CDR3 coding DNA: TGTGCCAGCAGTCAGGGACTTTTGAGCTCCTACAATGAGCAGTTCTTC.

The V call is TRBV29-1, the J call TRBJ2-4; 7 bases are a match to TRBD2. This CDR3 region has 15 residues. Trimming took 7 bases from V and 7 from J; bases not matched to a gene: 16. Germline loops: CDR1 SQVTM, CDR2 ANQGSEA. CDR3 sequence: CSAEGRGGRENIQYF. In DNA form, the CDR3 reads TGCAGCGCCGAAGGCCGTGGAGGGAGGGAGAACATTCAGTACTTC. The whole variable domain, remainder taken from reference TRBV29-1 and TRBJ2-4, is SAVISQKPSRDICQRGTSLTIQCQVDSQVTMMFWYRQQPGQSLTLIATANQGSEATYESGFVIDKFPISRPNLTFSTLTVSNMSPEDSSIYLCSAEGRGGRENIQYFGAGTRLSVL.

This clonotype was recorded at least ten times. The J gene is TRBJ1-6, the V gene TRBV6-1; the D is unclear. With 2 bases removed from V and 1 base from J, the gap between germline ends came to 12 bases. This CDR3 is built from 17 residues. In germline, CDR1 is MNHNS, CDR2 SASEGT. The CDR3 nucleotides read TGTGCCAGCAGTGAACGGTTTGGGTTATCCTATAATTCACCCCTCCACTTT. This encodes CASSERFGLSYNSPLHF.

This chain links TRBV6-5 with TRBJ2-7, with 9 nucleotides matching TRBD2. This CDR3 has 13 residues. The germline V gene has CDR1 MNHEY and CDR2 SVGAGI. V lost 5 bases to trimming and J lost 11 bases; unmatched junction nucleotides: 10. The CDR3: CASSPSLAGREYV. CDR3 bases: TGTGCCAGCAGTCCGTCTCTAGCGGGAAGGGAGTACGTC.

There are many counts of this clonotype. The chain is built from TRBV14 and TRBJ2-1; D remains ambiguous. V lost 4 bases to trimming and J lost 8 bases, with 15 bases between them. The CDR3 runs to 14 residues. The germline CDR1 and CDR2 sequences are SGHDN and FVKESK. This CDR3 reads CASSPQGLVHEQFF. The DNA of the CDR3 is TGTGCCAGCAGCCCCCAAGGGCTAGTACATGAGCAGTTCTTC.

At least ten counts were recorded for this clonotype. This chain uses TRBV6-5 with TRBJ1-1; 10 bases align to TRBD1. Unmatched junction bases numbered 11, after V lost 3 bases and J lost 1 base. The CDR3 extends over 18 amino acids. Per the germline V gene, CDR1 is MNHEY and CDR2 is SVGAGI. In DNA, the CDR3 is TGTGCCAGCAGTTATGGCCCCTGGGGGACAGGGGCGAACACTGAAGCTTTCTTT. It yields the protein CASSYGPWGTGANTEAFF.

The rearrangement uses TRBV6-1 and TRBJ1-1, with D hard to call. Germline V gene lookup returns CDR1 MNHNS and CDR2 SASEGT. Trimming shortened V by 6 bases and J by 5 bases, and 7 bases separated the two germline ends. This CDR3 is built from 11 residues. The CDR3 sequence: CASREGTEAFF. In DNA, the CDR3 is TGTGCCAGCAGAGAGGGAACTGAAGCTTTCTTT.

The chain recombines TRBV5-4 with TRBJ2-4, with a possible D match to TRBD1 (5 bases). The CDR3 totals 15 residues. CDR1 and CDR2 from the germline V gene are SGHNT and YYREEE (reference sequence). Trimming removed 0 bases from V and 3 bases from J, with 10 bases in between. The CDR3 sequence is CASSLAGYNKNIQYF. The CDR3 coding sequence is TGTGCCAGCAGCTTGGCAGGGTATAACAAAAACATTCAGTACTTC.

The rearrangement uses TRBV3-1 and TRBJ2-7; TRBD1 might be the D (5 bases). The V end lost 7 bases, the J end lost 11 bases, and 24 bases lay between the germline ends. Germline V gives CDR1 LGHDT, CDR2 YNNKEL (reference sequence). The CDR3 spans 14 residues. The CDR3 protein is CASIATGPTVKKYV. The CDR3 DNA is TGTGCCAGCATCGCAACCGGCCCGACAGTTAAGAAGTACGTC.

This clonotype has a handful of counts. V and J are TRBV18 and TRBJ2-5; D might be TRBD1 (5 bases). The CDR3 runs to 15 residues. Deletions cut 0 bases from V and 3 bases from J, with 11 bases between. Germline V gene sequence: CDR1 KGHSH, CDR2 LQKENI. The CDR3 nucleotides read TGTGCCAGCTCACCACCGGGGCAGGCTAAAGAGACCCAGTACTTC. This gives the protein CASSPPGQAKETQYF.

Many counts were recorded for this clonotype. The chain has TRBV12-3 or TRBV12-4 and TRBJ1-5; D gene uncertain. The CDR3 totals 15 residues. V lost 8 bases and J 4 bases, leaving 18 bases between the germline ends. The CDR3 coding sequence is TGTGCCAGCGGTTCGGTGCGGATCCGAAATCAGCCCCAGCATTTT. Translating gives CASGSVRIRNQPQHF.